This T cell receptor beta chain stems from a study of patients and donors after allogeneic stem cell transplantation. TCRdb called the RT-PCR reads again in MiXCR, with one record for every CDR3 protein. The sample comprises about a million distinct CDR3 sequences, over 15% of which are singletons, and 5% to 6.5% rests with the top ten. The V gene's germline CDR1 is SGHAT and CDR2 FQNNGV. The length of the CDR3 is 14 residues. Trimming pared 4 bases from V and 7 bases from J, leaving 14 bases between. This TCR was sampled from a human donor who was either an allogeneic HSCT recipient or a stem cell or donor lymphocyte infusion donor (not recorded which). It is not recorded whose cells these are; they may come from a transplant donor. Sequenced: blood, either unsorted or a sorted T cell fraction (not recorded which). This chain links TRBV11-2 with TRBJ2-1; D perhaps matches TRBD2 (5 bases). The CDR3: CASSSLGRYNEQFF. For the CDR3, the DNA is TGTGCCAGCAGCTCATTGGGGAGATATAATGAGCAGTTCTTC.